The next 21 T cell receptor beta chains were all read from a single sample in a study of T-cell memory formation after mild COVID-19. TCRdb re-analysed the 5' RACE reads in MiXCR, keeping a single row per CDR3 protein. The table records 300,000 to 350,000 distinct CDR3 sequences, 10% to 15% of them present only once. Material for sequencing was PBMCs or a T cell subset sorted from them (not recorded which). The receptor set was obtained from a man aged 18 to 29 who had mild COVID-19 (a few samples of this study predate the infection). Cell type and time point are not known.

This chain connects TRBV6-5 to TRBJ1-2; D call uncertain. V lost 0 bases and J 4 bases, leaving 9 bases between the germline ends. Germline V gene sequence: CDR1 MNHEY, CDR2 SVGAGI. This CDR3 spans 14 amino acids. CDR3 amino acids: CASSYSGGPYGYTF. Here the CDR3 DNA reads TGTGCCAGCAGTTACTCAGGCGGGCCCTATGGCTACACCTTC.

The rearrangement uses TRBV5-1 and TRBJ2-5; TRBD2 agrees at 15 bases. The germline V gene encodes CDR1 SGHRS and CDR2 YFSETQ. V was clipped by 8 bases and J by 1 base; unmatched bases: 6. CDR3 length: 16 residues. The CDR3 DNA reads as TGCGCCAGTGGGACTAGCGGGGGGACCTTCCAAGAGACCCAGTACTTC. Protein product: CASGTSGGTFQETQYF.

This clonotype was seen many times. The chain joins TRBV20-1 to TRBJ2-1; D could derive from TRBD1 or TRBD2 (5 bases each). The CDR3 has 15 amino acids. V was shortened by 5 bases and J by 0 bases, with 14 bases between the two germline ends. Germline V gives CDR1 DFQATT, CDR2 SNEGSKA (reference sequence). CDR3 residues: CSAYPPGRSYNEQFF. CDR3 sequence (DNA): TGCAGTGCTTATCCTCCGGGACGCTCCTACAATGAGCAGTTCTTC.

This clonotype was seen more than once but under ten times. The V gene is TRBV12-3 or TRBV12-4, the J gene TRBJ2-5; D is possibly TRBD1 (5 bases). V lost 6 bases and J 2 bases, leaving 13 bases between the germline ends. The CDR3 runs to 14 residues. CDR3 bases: TGTGCCAGCAGGCAGGGATGGGGACAAGAGACCCAGTACTTC. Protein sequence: CASRQGWGQETQYF.

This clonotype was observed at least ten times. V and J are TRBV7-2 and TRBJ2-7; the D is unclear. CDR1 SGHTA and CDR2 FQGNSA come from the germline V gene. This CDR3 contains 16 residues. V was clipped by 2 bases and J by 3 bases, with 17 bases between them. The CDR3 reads CASSLHMRGYYYEQYF. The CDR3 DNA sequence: TGTGCCAGCAGCTTACACATGCGTGGGTATTACTACGAGCAGTACTTC.

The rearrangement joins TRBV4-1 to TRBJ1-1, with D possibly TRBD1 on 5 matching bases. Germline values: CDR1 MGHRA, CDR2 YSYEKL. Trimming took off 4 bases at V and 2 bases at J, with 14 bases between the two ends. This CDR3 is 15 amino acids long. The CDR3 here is CASSRVGTGNTEAFF. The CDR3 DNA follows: TGCGCCAGCAGCCGCGTCGGGACCGGCAACACTGAAGCTTTCTTT.

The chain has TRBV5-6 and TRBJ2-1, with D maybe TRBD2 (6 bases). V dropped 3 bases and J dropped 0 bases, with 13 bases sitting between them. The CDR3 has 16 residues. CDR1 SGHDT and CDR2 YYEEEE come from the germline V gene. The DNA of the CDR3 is TGTGCCAGCAGCTCGGGACTTCTGAGCTCCTACAATGAGCAGTTCTTC. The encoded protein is CASSSGLLSSYNEQFF.

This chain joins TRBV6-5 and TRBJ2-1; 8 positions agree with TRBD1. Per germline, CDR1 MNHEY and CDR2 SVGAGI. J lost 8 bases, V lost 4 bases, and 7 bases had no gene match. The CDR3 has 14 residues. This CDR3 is CASSFNRGFDEQFF. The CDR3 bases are TGTGCCAGCAGTTTTAACAGGGGGTTCGATGAGCAGTTCTTC.

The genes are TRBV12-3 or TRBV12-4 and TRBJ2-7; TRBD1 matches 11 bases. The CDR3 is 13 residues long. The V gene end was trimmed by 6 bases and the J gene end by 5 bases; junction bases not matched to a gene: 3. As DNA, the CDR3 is TGTGCCAGCAGACGGACAGGGGGCCACGAGCAGTACTTC. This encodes CASRRTGGHEQYF.

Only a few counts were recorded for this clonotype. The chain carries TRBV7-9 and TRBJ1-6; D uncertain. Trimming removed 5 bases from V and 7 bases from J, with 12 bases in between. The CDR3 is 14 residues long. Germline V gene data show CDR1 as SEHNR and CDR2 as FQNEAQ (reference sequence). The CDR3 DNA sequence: TGTGCCAGCAGCACCTGGGAAGGGAATTCACCCCTCCACTTT. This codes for CASSTWEGNSPLHF.

CDR3 protein: CASRQGQGTYEQYF. In DNA, the CDR3 is TGTGCCAGCAGGCAGGGACAGGGGACCTACGAGCAGTACTTC. The rearrangement links TRBV6-5 to TRBJ2-7; TRBD1 aligns across 10 bases. V gave up 6 bases and J gave up 2 bases; unmatched junction bases: 4. This CDR3 has 14 amino acids. Germline V gene sequence: CDR1 MNHEY, CDR2 SVGAGI.

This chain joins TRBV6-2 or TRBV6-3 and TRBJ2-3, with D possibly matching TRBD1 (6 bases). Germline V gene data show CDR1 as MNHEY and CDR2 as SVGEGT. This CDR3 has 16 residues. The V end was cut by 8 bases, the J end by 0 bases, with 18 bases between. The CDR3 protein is CASANRAPTSTDTQYF. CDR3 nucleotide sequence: TGTGCCAGCGCTAACAGGGCCCCAACTAGCACAGATACGCAGTATTTT.

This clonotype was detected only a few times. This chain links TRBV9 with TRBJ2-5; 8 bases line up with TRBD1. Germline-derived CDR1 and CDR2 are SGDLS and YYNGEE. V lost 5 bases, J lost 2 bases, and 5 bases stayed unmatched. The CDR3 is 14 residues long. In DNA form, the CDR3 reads TGTGCCAGCAGTGAACAGGGGGGTCAAGAGACCCAGTACTTC. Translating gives CASSEQGGQETQYF.

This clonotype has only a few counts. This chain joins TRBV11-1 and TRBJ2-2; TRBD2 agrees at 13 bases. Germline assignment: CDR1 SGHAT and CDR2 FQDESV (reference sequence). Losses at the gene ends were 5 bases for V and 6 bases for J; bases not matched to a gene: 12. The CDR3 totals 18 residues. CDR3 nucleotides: TGTGCCAGCAGCCCCCGACCTACTAGCGGGGGGGCCGCCGGGGAGCTGTTTTTT. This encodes CASSPRPTSGGAAGELFF.

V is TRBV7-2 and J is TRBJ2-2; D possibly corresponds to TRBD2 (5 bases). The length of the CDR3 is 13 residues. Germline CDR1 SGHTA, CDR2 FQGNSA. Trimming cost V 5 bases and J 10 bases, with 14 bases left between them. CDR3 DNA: TGTGCCAGCAGCAACGTTCTAGCCGAGGAGCTGTTTTTT. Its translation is CASSNVLAEELFF.

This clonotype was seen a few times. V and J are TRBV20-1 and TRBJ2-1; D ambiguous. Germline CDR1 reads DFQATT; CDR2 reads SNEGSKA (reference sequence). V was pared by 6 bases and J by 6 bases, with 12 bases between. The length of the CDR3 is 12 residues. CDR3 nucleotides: TGCAGTGCCACTCTATCCATCAATGAGCAGTTCTTC. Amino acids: CSATLSINEQFF.

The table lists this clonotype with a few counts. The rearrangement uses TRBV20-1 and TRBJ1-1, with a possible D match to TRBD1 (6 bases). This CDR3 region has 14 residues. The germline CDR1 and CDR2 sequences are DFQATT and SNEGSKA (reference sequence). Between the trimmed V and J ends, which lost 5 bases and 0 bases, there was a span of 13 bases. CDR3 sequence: CSAPPTGLNTEAFF. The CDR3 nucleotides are TGCAGTGCTCCCCCGACAGGCCTGAACACTGAAGCTTTCTTT.

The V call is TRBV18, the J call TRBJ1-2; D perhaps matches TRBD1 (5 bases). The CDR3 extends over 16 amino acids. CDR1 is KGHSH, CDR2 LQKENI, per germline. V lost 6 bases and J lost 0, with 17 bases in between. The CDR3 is CASSHIGTDTNYGYTF. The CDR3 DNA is TGTGCCAGCTCTCATATTGGGACGGATACTAACTATGGCTACACCTTC.

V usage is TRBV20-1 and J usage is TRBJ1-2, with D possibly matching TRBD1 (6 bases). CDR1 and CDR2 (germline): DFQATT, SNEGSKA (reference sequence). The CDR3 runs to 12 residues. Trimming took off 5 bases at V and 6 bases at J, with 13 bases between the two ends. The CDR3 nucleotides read TGCAGTGCTTTTTTACAGGGACATGGCTACACCTTC. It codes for CSAFLQGHGYTF.

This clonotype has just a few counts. The CDR3 DNA follows: TGTGCCAGCAGTTTCTCACGGAACATTCATCAGCCCCAGCATTTT. It yields the protein CASSFSRNIHQPQHF. This chain links TRBV12-3 or TRBV12-4 with TRBJ1-5, with D unresolved. The CDR3 spans 15 residues. V lost 3 bases and J 5 bases, leaving 14 bases between the germline ends.

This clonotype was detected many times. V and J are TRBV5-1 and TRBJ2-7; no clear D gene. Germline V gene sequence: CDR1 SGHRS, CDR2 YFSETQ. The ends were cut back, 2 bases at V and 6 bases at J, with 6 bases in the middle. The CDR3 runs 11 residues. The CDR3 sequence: CASSFGGEQYF. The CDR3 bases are TGCGCCAGCAGCTTCGGTGGCGAGCAGTACTTC.